Given below is one T cell receptor beta chain in context. What it recognizes is unknown. The data stem from a study of identical twins. V dropped 6 bases and J dropped 0; count of bases not matched to a gene: 16. The CDR3 length is 20 residues. Germline V gives CDR1 DFQATT, CDR2 SNEGSKA (reference sequence). Template switching, a step in the protocol, added a universal primer site, and cDNA carried unique molecular identifiers. TCRdb fed the 5' RACE reads into MiXCR, producing one record per CDR3 protein. This table has hundreds of thousands of distinct CDR3 sequences, around 6.6% appearing once. The study, taken as a whole, reports: Fewer insertions were carried by abundant cord blood beta clonotypes, but none was seen in memory repertoires.

These data were also filed under a second study, of yellow fever vaccine responses in identical twins.

Sequenced material: memory (CD45RO+) T cells sorted from blood. The chain uses TRBV20-1 and TRBJ2-1, with 14 positions matching TRBD2. This receptor was obtained from a young woman in good health. The CDR3 loop is CSATGSGLAGAINSYNEQFF. In DNA form, the CDR3 reads TGCAGTGCCACGGGATCGGGACTAGCGGGGGCAATAAACTCCTACAATGAGCAGTTCTTC.